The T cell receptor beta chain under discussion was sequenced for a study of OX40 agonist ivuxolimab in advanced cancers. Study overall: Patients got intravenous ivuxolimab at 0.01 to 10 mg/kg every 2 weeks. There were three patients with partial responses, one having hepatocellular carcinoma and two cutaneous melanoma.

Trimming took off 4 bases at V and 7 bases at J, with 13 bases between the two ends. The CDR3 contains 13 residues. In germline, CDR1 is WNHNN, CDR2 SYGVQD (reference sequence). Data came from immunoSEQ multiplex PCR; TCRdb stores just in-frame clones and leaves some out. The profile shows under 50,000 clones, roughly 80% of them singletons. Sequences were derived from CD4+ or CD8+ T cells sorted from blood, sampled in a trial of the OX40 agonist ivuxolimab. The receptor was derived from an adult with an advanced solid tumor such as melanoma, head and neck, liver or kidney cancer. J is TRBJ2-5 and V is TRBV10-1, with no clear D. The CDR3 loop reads CASSAEAVGTQYF. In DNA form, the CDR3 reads TGCGCCAGCAGTGCAGAGGCTGTGGGGACCCAGTACTTC.